There are a few counts of the clone carrying this TCR beta chain. The germline CDR1 and CDR2 sequences are WNHNN and SYGVQD (reference sequence). Trimming removed 6 bases from V and 2 bases from J; junction bases left unmatched: 7. This CDR3 has 16 residues. This sample was included in a study of blood T cell repertoires in COVID-19. In the study overall: Acute-phase and convalescent COVID-19 samples originated in the United States, Italy and Spain.

Sequenced by immunoSEQ multiplex PCR; TCRdb stores in-frame clones only, minus some. Seen here are 90,000 to 100,000 clones, about two thirds observed once, and the top ten hold roughly 24%. The rearrangement uses TRBV10-1 and TRBJ2-2, with 9 bases that match TRBD1. The sequence was obtained from a woman between 55 and 75 years old in a cohort sampled during active or convalescent COVID-19. Source material: peripheral blood. Written as DNA, the CDR3 is TGCGCCAGCAGCCACCGGGACAGGGCAAACACCGGGGAGCTGTTTTTT. Protein: CASSHRDRANTGELFF.